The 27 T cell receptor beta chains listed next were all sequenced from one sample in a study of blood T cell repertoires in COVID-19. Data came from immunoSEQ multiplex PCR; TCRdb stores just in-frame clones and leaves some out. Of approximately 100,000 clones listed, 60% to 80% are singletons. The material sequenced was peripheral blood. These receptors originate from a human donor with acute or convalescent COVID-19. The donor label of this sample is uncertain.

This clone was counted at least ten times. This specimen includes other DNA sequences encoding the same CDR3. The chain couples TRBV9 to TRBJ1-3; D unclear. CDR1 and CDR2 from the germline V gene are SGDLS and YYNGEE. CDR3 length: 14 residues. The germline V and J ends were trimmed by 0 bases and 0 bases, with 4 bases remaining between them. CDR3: CASSVGLSGNTIYF. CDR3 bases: TGTGCCAGCAGCGTAGGGCTCTCTGGAAACACCATATATTTT.

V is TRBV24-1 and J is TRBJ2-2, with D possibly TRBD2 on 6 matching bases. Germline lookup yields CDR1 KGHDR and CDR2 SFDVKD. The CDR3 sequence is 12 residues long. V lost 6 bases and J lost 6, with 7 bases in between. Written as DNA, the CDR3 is TGTGCCACCAGTCCGGGGGCCGGGGAGCTGTTTTTT. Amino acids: CATSPGAGELFF.

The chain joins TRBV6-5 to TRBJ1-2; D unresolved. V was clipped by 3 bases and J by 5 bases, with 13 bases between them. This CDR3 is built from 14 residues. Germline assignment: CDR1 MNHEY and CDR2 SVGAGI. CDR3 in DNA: TGTGCCAGCAGTTATCGTCCAGATAATTATGGCTACACCTTC. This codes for CASSYRPDNYGYTF.

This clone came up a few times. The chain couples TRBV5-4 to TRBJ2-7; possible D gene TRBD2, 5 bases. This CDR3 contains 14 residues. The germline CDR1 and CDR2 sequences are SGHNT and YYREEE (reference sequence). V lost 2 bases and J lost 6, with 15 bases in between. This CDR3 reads CASSFRGSGIEQYV. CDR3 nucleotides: TGTGCCAGCAGCTTCCGGGGATCGGGAATCGAGCAGTACGTC.

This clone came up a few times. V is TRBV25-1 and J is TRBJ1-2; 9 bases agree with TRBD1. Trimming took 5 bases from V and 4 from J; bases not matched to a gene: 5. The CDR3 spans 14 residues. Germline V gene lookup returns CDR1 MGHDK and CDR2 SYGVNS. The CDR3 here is CASSKGTGIYGYTF. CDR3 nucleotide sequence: TGTGCCAGCAGTAAAGGGACAGGGATCTATGGCTACACCTTC.

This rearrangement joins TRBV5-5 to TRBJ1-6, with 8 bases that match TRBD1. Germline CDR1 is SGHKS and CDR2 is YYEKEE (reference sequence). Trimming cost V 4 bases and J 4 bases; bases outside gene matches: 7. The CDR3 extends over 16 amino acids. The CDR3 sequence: CASSLRDRSYNSPLHF. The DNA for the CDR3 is TGTGCCAGCAGCCTCCGGGACAGGTCTTATAATTCACCCCTCCACTTT.

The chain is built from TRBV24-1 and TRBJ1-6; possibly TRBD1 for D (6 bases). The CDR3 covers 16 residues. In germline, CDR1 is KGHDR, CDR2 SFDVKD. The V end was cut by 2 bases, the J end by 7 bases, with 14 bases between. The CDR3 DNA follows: TGTGCCACCAGTGATTCTCGGGGGGGCGGAAATTCACCCCTCCACTTT. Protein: CATSDSRGGGNSPLHF.

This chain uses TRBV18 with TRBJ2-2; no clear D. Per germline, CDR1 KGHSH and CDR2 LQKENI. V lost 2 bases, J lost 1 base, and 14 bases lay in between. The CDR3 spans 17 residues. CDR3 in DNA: TGTGCCAGCTCACCAGTTAGTCCCACGAAGAACACCGGGGAGCTGTTTTTT. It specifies CASSPVSPTKNTGELFF.

The DNA of the CDR3 is TGCGCCAGCAGTCCGAGGGGACAGCCCGAGGAAGAGACCCAGTACTTC. It codes for CASSPRGQPEEETQYF. The gene calls are TRBV23-1 and TRBJ2-5, with TRBD1 matching over 7 bases. TRBV23-1 is an ORF, and what it does is uncertain. This CDR3 comprises 16 residues. Germline trimming cut 4 bases from V and 3 bases from J; bases unmatched to any gene: 11.

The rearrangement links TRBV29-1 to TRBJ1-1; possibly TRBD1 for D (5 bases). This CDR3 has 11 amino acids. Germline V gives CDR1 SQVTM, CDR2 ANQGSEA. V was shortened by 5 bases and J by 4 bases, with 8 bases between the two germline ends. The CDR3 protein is CSVTGFTEAFF. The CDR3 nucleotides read TGCAGCGTTACAGGTTTCACTGAAGCTTTCTTT.

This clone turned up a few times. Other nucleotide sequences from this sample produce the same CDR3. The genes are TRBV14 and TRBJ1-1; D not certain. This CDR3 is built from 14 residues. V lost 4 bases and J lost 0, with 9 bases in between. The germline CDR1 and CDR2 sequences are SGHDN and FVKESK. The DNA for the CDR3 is TGTGCCAGCAGCCCCCCAGGAATGAACACTGAAGCTTTCTTT. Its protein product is CASSPPGMNTEAFF.

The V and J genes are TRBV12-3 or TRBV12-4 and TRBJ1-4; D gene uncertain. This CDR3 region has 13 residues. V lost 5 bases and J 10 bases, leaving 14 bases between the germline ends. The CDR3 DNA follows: TGTGCCAGCAGTCCATTTGGGTCGGGAAAACTGTTTTTT. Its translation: CASSPFGSGKLFF.

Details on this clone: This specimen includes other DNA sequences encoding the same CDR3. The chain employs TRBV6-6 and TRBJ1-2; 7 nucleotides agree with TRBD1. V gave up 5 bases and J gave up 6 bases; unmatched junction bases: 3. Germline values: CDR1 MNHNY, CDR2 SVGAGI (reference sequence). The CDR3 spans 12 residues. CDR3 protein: CASSRQGNGYTF. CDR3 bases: TGTGCCAGCAGTCGACAGGGTAATGGCTACACCTTC.

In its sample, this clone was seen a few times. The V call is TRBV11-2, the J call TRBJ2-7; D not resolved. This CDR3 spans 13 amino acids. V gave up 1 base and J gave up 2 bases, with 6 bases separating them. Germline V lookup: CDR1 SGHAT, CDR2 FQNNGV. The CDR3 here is CASSLGRAYEQYV. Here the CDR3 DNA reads TGTGCCAGCAGCTTAGGGAGAGCCTACGAGCAGTACGTC.

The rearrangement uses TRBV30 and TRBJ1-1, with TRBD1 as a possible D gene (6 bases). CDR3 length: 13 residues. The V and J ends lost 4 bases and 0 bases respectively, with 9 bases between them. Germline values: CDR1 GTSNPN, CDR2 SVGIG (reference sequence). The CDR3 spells CAWMRGMNTEAFF. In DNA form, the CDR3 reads TGTGCCTGGATGAGGGGGATGAACACTGAAGCTTTCTTT. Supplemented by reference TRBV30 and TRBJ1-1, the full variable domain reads SQTIHQWPATLVQPVGSPLSLECTVEGTSNPNLYWYRQAAGRGLQLLFYSVGIGQISSEVPQNLSASRPQDRQFILSSKKLLLSDSGFYLCAWMRGMNTEAFFGQGTRLTVV.

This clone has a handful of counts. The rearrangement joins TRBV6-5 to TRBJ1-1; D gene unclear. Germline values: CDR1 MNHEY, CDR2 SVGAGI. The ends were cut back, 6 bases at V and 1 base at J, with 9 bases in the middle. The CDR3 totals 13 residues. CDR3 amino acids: CASSGLRNTEAFF. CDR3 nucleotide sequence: TGTGCCAGCAGCGGACTTCGGAACACTGAAGCTTTCTTT.

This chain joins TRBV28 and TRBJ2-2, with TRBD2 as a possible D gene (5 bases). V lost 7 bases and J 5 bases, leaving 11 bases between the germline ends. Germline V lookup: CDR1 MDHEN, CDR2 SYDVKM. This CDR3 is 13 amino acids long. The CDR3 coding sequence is TGTGCCAGCACCAGATCGGGGACCGGGGAGCTGTTTTTT. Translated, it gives CASTRSGTGELFF.

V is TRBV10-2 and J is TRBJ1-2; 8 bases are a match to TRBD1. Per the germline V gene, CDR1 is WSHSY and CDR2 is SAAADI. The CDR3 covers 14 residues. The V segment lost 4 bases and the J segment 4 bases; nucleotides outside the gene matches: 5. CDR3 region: CASSGGQVAYGYTF. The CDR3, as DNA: TGCGCCAGCAGTGGGGGACAGGTGGCCTATGGCTACACCTTC.

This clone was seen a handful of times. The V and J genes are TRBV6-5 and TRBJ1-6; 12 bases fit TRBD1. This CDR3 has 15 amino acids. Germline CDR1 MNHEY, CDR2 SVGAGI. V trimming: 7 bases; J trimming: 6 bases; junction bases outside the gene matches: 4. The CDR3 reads CASMGQGAPNSPLHF. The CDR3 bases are TGTGCCAGCATGGGACAGGGGGCGCCTAATTCACCCCTCCACTTT.

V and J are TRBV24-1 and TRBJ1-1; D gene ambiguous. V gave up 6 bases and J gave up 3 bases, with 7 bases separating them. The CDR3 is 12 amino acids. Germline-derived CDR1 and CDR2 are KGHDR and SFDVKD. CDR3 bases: TGTGCCACCAGTCTCCGGGACACTGAAGCTTTCTTT. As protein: CATSLRDTEAFF.

CDR3 DNA sequence: TGTGCCAGCAGTTTAAGGAGGGACAGGGGGCTTCTTCACCCCGCCGTGAACACCGGGGAGCTGTTTTTT. Protein product: CASSLRRDRGLLHPAVNTGELFF. V is TRBV27 and J is TRBJ2-2; 12 positions match TRBD1. The CDR3 runs 23 residues. Germline CDR1 MNHEY, CDR2 SMNVEV (reference sequence). Trimming took 2 bases from V and 1 from J; bases not matched to a gene: 20.

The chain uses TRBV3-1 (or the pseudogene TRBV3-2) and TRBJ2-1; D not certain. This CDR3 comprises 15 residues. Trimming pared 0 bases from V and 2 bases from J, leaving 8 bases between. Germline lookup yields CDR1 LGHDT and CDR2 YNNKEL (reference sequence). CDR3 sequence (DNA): TGTGCCAGCAGCCAAGAACTGGGCACCTACAATGAGCAGTTCTTC. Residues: CASSQELGTYNEQFF.

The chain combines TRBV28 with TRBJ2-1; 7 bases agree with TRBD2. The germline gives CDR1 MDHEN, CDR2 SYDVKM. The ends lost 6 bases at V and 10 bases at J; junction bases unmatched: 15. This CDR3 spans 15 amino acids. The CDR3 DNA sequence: TGTGCCAGCAGGGTTGGTGGGGGGGGTTCTGAGGAGCAGTTCTTC. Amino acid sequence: CASRVGGGGSEEQFF.

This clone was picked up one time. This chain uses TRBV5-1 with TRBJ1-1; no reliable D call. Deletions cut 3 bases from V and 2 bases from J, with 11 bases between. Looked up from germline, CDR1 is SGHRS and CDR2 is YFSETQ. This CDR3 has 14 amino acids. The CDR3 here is CASSWAGPNTEAFF. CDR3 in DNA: TGCGCCAGCAGCTGGGCAGGTCCCAACACTGAAGCTTTCTTT.

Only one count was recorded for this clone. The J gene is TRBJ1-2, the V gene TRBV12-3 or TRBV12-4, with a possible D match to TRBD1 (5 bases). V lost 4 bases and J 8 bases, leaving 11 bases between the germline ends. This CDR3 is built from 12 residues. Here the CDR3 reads CASSSGSRGYTF. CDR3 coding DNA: TGTGCCAGCAGTTCAGGGTCTCGGGGCTACACCTTC.

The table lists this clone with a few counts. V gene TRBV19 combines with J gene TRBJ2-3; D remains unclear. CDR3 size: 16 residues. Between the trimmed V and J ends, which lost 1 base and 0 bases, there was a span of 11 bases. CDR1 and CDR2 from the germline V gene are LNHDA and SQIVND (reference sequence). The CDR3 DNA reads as TGTGCCAGTAGTATAGGAGCGAGTACTAGCACAGATACGCAGTATTTT. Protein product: CASSIGASTSTDTQYF. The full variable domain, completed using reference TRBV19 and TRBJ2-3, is DGGITQSPKYLFRKEGQNVTLSCEQNLNHDAMYWYRQDPGQGLRLIYYSQIVNDFQKGDIAEGYSVSREKKESFPLTVTSAQKNPTAFYLCASSIGASTSTDTQYFGPGTRLTVL.

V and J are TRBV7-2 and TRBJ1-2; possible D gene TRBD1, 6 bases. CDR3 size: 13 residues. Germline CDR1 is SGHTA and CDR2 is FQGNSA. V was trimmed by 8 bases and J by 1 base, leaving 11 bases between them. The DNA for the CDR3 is TGTGCCAGCTGGGGGGGCGGTAACTATGGCTACACCTTC. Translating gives CASWGGGNYGYTF.